Below, 14 T cell receptor beta chains from the same sample are listed, as sequenced in a study of T cells in Graves' hyperthyroidism and ophthalmopathy. RNA transcripts gave rise to amplified TCR beta CDR3 regions. With the HTBI primer set, the TCR CDR3 went through a first round of RT-PCR. From the multiplex PCR reads, TCRdb called clonotypes with MiXCR, one entry per CDR3 protein. The sample consists of hundreds of thousands of distinct CDR3 sequences, roughly a sixth of them appearing once. Input material: blood. These receptor sequences come from a woman aged 18-29 years with Graves' hyperthyroidism.

This chain connects TRBV7-9 to TRBJ1-6; 7 nucleotides align to TRBD1. The V gene's germline CDR1 is SEHNR and CDR2 FQNEAQ (reference sequence). This CDR3 region has 15 residues. V trimming: 5 bases; J trimming: 9 bases; junction bases outside the gene matches: 10. In nucleotides, the CDR3 is TGTGCCAGCAGCCTAGGGGACAGAGTTAGTTCACCCCTCCACTTT. This codes for CASSLGDRVSSPLHF.

This clonotype was observed at least ten times. The chain uses TRBV15 and TRBJ2-5, with 8 bases identical to TRBD1. V was pared by 5 bases and J by 5 bases, with 7 bases of the junction left unmatched. In germline, CDR1 is LNHNV, CDR2 YYDKDF (reference sequence). The CDR3 totals 14 residues. CDR3 DNA sequence: TGTGCCACCAGCGGAGGACAGGGTGCGGAGACCCAGTACTTC. This encodes CATSGGQGAETQYF.

This clonotype was observed a handful of times. The rearrangement joins TRBV28 to TRBJ1-2; maybe TRBD1 (5 bases). Germline V gives CDR1 MDHEN, CDR2 SYDVKM. V was cut by 7 bases and J by 4 bases, with 19 bases left in between. The CDR3 contains 15 residues. CDR3 loop: CASTIGTAKIYGYTF. The DNA of the CDR3 is TGTGCCAGCACAATCGGGACCGCAAAAATCTATGGCTACACCTTC.

There are a few counts of this clonotype. This chain joins TRBV20-1 and TRBJ2-5; 16 bases agree with TRBD2. In germline, CDR1 is DFQATT, CDR2 SNEGSKA (reference sequence). The V gene end was trimmed by 5 bases and the J gene end by 1 base; junction bases not matched to a gene: 10. The CDR3 contains 18 residues. CDR3 sequence reads: CSAPPGLAGGGSQETQYF. The CDR3 DNA reads TGCAGTGCTCCCCCGGGACTAGCGGGGGGGGGTTCCCAAGAGACCCAGTACTTC.

CDR3 sequence: CASSYSRQGEKLFF. CDR3 nucleotides: TGTGCCAGCAGTTACTCGAGACAGGGCGAAAAACTGTTTTTT. V gene TRBV6-2 or TRBV6-3 combines with J gene TRBJ1-4, with 7 bases aligning to TRBD1. The trim removed 0 bases at V and 8 bases at J, leaving 3 bases unmatched. The length of the CDR3 is 14 residues. Looked up from germline, CDR1 is MNHEY and CDR2 is SVGEGT.

This clonotype occurred many times. This sequence joins TRBV6-5 and TRBJ1-1; tentatively, D is TRBD1 (6 bases). CDR3 length equals 13 residues. Germline CDR1 is MNHEY and CDR2 is SVGAGI. V was cut by 4 bases and J by 5 bases, with 11 bases left in between. The CDR3 sequence is CASSSGARTEAFF. The CDR3 DNA reads TGTGCCAGCAGTTCGGGGGCGCGTACTGAAGCTTTCTTT.

The chain carries TRBV12-3 or TRBV12-4 and TRBJ2-7, with a possible D match to TRBD1 (5 bases). Trimming took 4 bases from V and 6 from J, leaving 19 bases between them. This CDR3 has 15 amino acids. The CDR3 region has the DNA TGTGCCAGCAGTTCATCCGACAGCCTAGGTAGCGAGCAGTACTTC. It specifies CASSSSDSLGSEQYF.

In its sample, this clonotype was seen many times. The chain employs TRBV6-1 and TRBJ2-5, with a possible D match to TRBD2 (6 bases). Germline lookup yields CDR1 MNHNS and CDR2 SASEGT. This CDR3 has 13 amino acids. The germline V and J ends were trimmed by 8 bases and 2 bases, with 12 bases remaining between them. DNA of the CDR3: TGTGCCAGCTGGAGGGGAGATCAAGAGACCCAGTACTTC. Amino acids: CASWRGDQETQYF.

The rearrangement links TRBV29-1 to TRBJ2-1; 7 nucleotides align to TRBD2. This CDR3 spans 15 amino acids. The trim removed 0 bases at V and 2 bases at J, leaving 4 bases unmatched. Looked up from germline, CDR1 is SQVTM and CDR2 is ANQGSEA. CDR3 nucleotide sequence: TGCAGCGTTGAAGATATAAGCGGGGCCTACAATGAGCAGTTCTTC. Translated, it gives CSVEDISGAYNEQFF.

In regard to this clonotype: A read error may account for a junction end that differs from germline. CDR3 protein: CSARDQTYELYF. The CDR3 DNA reads TGCAGTGCTAGAGATCAAACCTACGAGCTGTACTTC. The chain joins TRBV20-1 to TRBJ2-7; D is uncertain. The CDR3 runs to 12 residues. The V gene's germline CDR1 is DFQATT and CDR2 SNEGSKA (reference sequence).

Remarks on this clonotype: Relative to the germline gene, one junction end is altered; a read error may explain this. The gene calls are TRBV11-2 and TRBJ2-7; D possibly uses TRBD1 or TRBD2 (5 bases each). The CDR3 length is 15 residues. Germline CDR1 is SGHAT and CDR2 is FQNNGV. This chain's CDR3 is CASSSPGTRVYDQYF. Here the CDR3 DNA reads TGTGCCAGCAGCTCCCCCGGGACGAGGGTCTACGATCAGTACTTC. Based on the CDR3 plus reference TRBV11-2 and TRBJ2-7, the full variable domain is EAGVAQSPRYKIIEKRQSVAFWCNPISGHATLYWYQQILGQGPKLLIQFQNNGVVDDSQLPKDRFSAERLKGVDSTLKIQPAKLEDSAVYLCASSSPGTRVYDQYFGPGTRLTVT.

Comments on this clonotype: Germline and junction disagree at one end, which may indicate a read error. The chain recombines TRBV11-2 with TRBJ1-2, with D perhaps matching TRBD1 (6 bases). Germline V gene data show CDR1 as SGHAT and CDR2 as FQNNGV. This CDR3 spans 15 amino acids. CDR3 in DNA: TGCGCCAGCAGCCCGGGGGGGGGGGCGGCCTATGGCTACACCTTC. Its protein product is CASSPGGGAAYGYTF.

The V and J genes are TRBV28 and TRBJ1-4, with unresolved D. CDR1 and CDR2 (germline): MDHEN, SYDVKM. V was pared by 1 base and J by 7 bases, with 10 bases between. This CDR3 spans 14 amino acids. The DNA for the CDR3 is TGTGCCAGCAGTTTATATGGCGGAGGTGAAAAACTGTTTTTT. Protein: CASSLYGGGEKLFF.

This clonotype was recorded at least ten times. The V gene is TRBV6-2 or TRBV6-3, the J gene TRBJ2-7; D gene ambiguous. Germline assignment: CDR1 MNHEY and CDR2 SVGEGT. This CDR3 contains 13 residues. Trimming cost V 0 bases and J 2 bases, with 5 bases left between them. CDR3 residues: CASSYSTAYEQYF. The CDR3 DNA follows: TGTGCCAGCAGTTACTCCACAGCCTACGAGCAGTACTTC.